This TCR beta chain was sequenced during a study of pediatric ulcerative colitis. A note on this clone: Its antigen remains unknown.

General observations from the study: A couple of rectal CDR3 clonotypes occurred in all ulcerative colitis patients. Repertoires came from total lymphocyte DNA, not specific subsets. In rectum, acute severe colitis had expanded clones and less diversity.

Controls: normal colonoscopy findings, no IBD within the following year. CDR3 length equals 15 residues. V shed 6 bases and J 1 base; nucleotides not matched to a gene: 1. Germline V lookup: CDR1 MNHEY, CDR2 SVGAGI. This table comes from immunoSEQ multiplex PCR, and its TCRdb copy is limited to in-frame clones, with some not included. Counted here are 55,000 to 70,000 clones, approximately 87% occurring once; the ten biggest clones make up approximately 1.5%. The rearrangement uses TRBV6-5 and TRBJ2-3, with 13 bases fitting TRBD2. The sequencing input was blood. The receptor was derived from a boy aged 5-17 years who was a control in a study of pediatric ulcerative colitis. In DNA, the CDR3 is TGTGCCAGCAGAGGACTAGCGGGGGGCACAGATACGCAGTATTTT. Amino acid sequence: CASRGLAGGTDTQYF.